This TCR beta chain was found in a study of CD8 T cells in ankylosing spondylitis. Points from the study as a whole: A subset of motif variants has previously been described in the synovial fluid and blood of reactive arthritis. Ankylosing spondylitis blood appeared to carry a characteristic TCR beta motif of eight or nine highly homologous variants. Matched synovial fluid from ankylosing spondylitis patients was reported to be enriched for disease-linked clones.

The CDR3 has 14 residues. CDR1 and CDR2 from the germline V gene are ENHRY and SYGVKD. J gave up 8 bases and V 6 bases, and 10 bases lay outside the gene matches. A single record per CDR3 protein comes from TCRdb applying MiXCR to the 5' RACE reads. The data hold hundreds of thousands of distinct CDR3 sequences, with 17% observed a single time. This clonotype was counted between two and nine times. The antigen remains undetermined. The sample taken for sequencing was blood, either unsorted or a sorted T cell fraction (not recorded which). V usage is TRBV10-3 and J usage is TRBJ2-4; 7 bases fit TRBD2. The clonotype comes from a male donor with ankylosing spondylitis. CDR3 residues: CAIRGAGTSDIQYF. The CDR3 DNA sequence: TGTGCCATCAGGGGAGCGGGAACTAGTGACATTCAGTACTTC.